The clone carrying this T cell receptor (beta chain) was detected ten times or more. The CDR3 is 16 residues long. CDR1 is MNHNY, CDR2 SVGAGI, per germline (reference sequence). V was cut by 2 bases and J by 0 bases, with 10 bases left in between. These data come from a study of tumor-infiltrating lymphocytes in oesophageal squamous cell carcinoma. Each CDR3 protein gets one entry after TCRdb re-called the PCR reads with MiXCR. The sample contains about 13,000 distinct CDR3 sequences, approximately 47% of which appear only once. This receptor was taken from a female donor with esophageal squamous cell carcinoma. The V gene is TRBV6-6, the J gene TRBJ2-2; D is perhaps TRBD1 (5 bases). What was sequenced was blood. The CDR3 is CASSYAGFANTGELFF. CDR3 nucleotide sequence: TGTGCCAGCAGTTACGCAGGGTTCGCGAACACCGGGGAGCTGTTTTTT.